The 19 T cell receptor beta chains below come from one sample, sequenced in a study of blood T cells in healthy people across ages. Primers used in a second PCR of about 7 to 12 cycles were a sample-barcoded 5' primer and a J-beta primer mix. TCRdb analysed the 5' RACE reads with MiXCR anew, one entry per CDR3 protein. The repertoire holds around 870,000 distinct CDR3 sequences, 25% to 30% seen once, with roughly a sixth in the top ten. Input material: blood. All receptors come from a woman of 80 years or more in good health.

This clonotype has at least ten counts. A clone one base away is much larger, so this may be a read error. This rearrangement joins TRBV13 to TRBJ1-2; D is unresolved. The CDR3 covers 12 residues. Germline V CDR1 and CDR2: PRHDT, FYEKMQ (reference sequence). V shed 1 base and J shed 8 bases, with 8 bases lying between them. The CDR3 sequence is CASSLERQGYTF. In DNA, the CDR3 is TGTGCCAGCAGCTTAGAACGCCAGGGCTACACCTTC.

This chain joins TRBV29-1 and TRBJ1-1; weak D call: TRBD1 (6 bases). In germline, CDR1 is SQVTM, CDR2 ANQGSEA. V was clipped by 4 bases and J by 1 base, with 13 bases between them. The CDR3 is 14 amino acids. The CDR3 bases are TGCAGCGTTGTTCGGGACACACGGAACACTGAAGCTTTCTTT. Residues: CSVVRDTRNTEAFF.

Of note for this clonotype: Its ends do not fully match the called genes, so a read error is possible. The J gene is TRBJ1-1, the V gene TRBV20-1; D uncertain. Germline lookup yields CDR1 DFQATT and CDR2 SNEGSKA (reference sequence). This CDR3 has 13 amino acids. CDR3 residues: CSTRPQQNTEAFF. For the CDR3, the DNA is TGCAGTACTAGACCCCAGCAGAACACTGAAGCTTTCTTT.

In DNA form, the CDR3 reads TGTGCCAGCAGCTTGCTGATACAAGAGACCCAGTACTTC. It is translated as CASSLLIQETQYF. The chain joins TRBV7-2 to TRBJ2-5; D gene unclear. Germline V gives CDR1 SGHTA, CDR2 FQGNSA. The ends were cut back, 3 bases at V and 2 bases at J, with 7 bases in the middle. The CDR3 spans 13 residues. The full variable domain, in which reference TRBV7-2 and TRBJ2-5 provide the parts outside the CDR3, is GAGVSQSPSNKVTEKGKDVELRCDPISGHTALYWYRQSLGQGLEFLIYFQGNSAPDKSGLPSDRFSAERTGGSVSTLTIQRTQQEDSAVYLCASSLLIQETQYFGPGTRLLVL.

J is TRBJ1-1 and V is TRBV7-9; D gene ambiguous. The CDR3 spans 14 residues. V gave up 2 bases and J gave up 2 bases, with 9 bases separating them. Germline CDR1 reads SEHNR; CDR2 reads FQNEAQ (reference sequence). The CDR3 region is CASSLPQLNTEAFF. CDR3 in DNA: TGTGCCAGCAGCTTACCACAGCTAAACACTGAAGCTTTCTTT.

The rearrangement uses TRBV20-1 and TRBJ1-5; TRBD1 matches at 7 bases. The CDR3 runs 14 residues. V lost 3 bases to trimming and J lost 3 bases; unmatched junction nucleotides: 5. Germline loops: CDR1 DFQATT, CDR2 SNEGSKA (reference sequence). CDR3 nucleotides: TGCAGTGCTAGGGGGGGACAGACCAATCAGCCCCAGCATTTT. This gives the protein CSARGGQTNQPQHF.

The chain uses TRBV20-1 and TRBJ1-1, with D unresolved. The CDR3 runs to 15 residues. Trimming left V 4 bases short and J 1 base short, with 16 bases between. Germline lookup yields CDR1 DFQATT and CDR2 SNEGSKA (reference sequence). The CDR3 nucleotides are TGCAGTGCTATCCTAAGGTCCCCAGGGAACACTGAAGCTTTCTTT. Amino acids: CSAILRSPGNTEAFF.

This clonotype has a count of ten or more. V usage is TRBV11-2 and J usage is TRBJ1-2; 12 bases match TRBD1. The CDR3 contains 17 residues. The J segment lost 4 bases and the V segment lost 3 bases, leaving 9 bases of the junction unmatched. CDR1 is SGHAT, CDR2 FQNNGV, per germline. DNA for the CDR3: TGTGCCAGCAGCTTTTCCGGGACAGGGGGCATACTCTATGGCTACACCTTC. This codes for CASSFSGTGGILYGYTF.

Many counts were recorded for this clonotype. The chain employs TRBV7-2 and TRBJ1-5, with 11 bases that match TRBD1. V was clipped by 4 bases and J by 8 bases; unmatched bases: 4. Germline V gene lookup returns CDR1 SGHTA and CDR2 FQGNSA. The CDR3 extends over 14 amino acids. The CDR3 DNA is TGTGCCAGCAGCTCCGGGACAGGGGGTGAGCCCCAGCATTTT. Amino acids: CASSSGTGGEPQHF.

The rearrangement links TRBV6-5 to TRBJ1-1; D gene ambiguous. In germline, CDR1 is MNHEY, CDR2 SVGAGI. This CDR3 has 13 residues. V gave up 2 bases and J gave up 0 bases, with 4 bases separating them. CDR3 bases: TGTGCCAGCAGTTACCTGTTGAACACTGAAGCTTTCTTT. Translating it yields CASSYLLNTEAFF.

Turning to this clonotype: Just one base apart from a much larger clone, this may be a read error. The chain recombines TRBV20-1 with TRBJ2-1; maybe TRBD2 (5 bases). Looked up from germline, CDR1 is DFQATT and CDR2 is SNEGSKA (reference sequence). The CDR3 runs 11 residues. The CDR3 reads CRASIGDEQFF. Here the CDR3 DNA reads TGCAGGGCTAGCATCGGGGATGAGCAGTTCTTC.

This chain connects TRBV19 to TRBJ1-4, with 7 bases lining up with TRBD1. This CDR3 has 17 amino acids. The trim removed 4 bases at V and 3 bases at J, leaving 11 bases unmatched. The germline gives CDR1 LNHDA, CDR2 SQIVND (reference sequence). DNA of the CDR3: TGTGCCAGTAGTACCCCACGGGAGGGGGCCTCTAATGAAAAACTGTTTTTT. Translation gives CASSTPREGASNEKLFF.

This clonotype has a count of ten or more. The chain links TRBV20-1 to TRBJ2-3, with TRBD2 matching 11 bases. Germline loops: CDR1 DFQATT, CDR2 SNEGSKA (reference sequence). The CDR3 is 16 residues long. V was clipped by 5 bases and J by 0 bases; unmatched bases: 7. The CDR3 loop is CSAGGLAVSSTDTQYF. The CDR3 region has the DNA TGCAGTGCTGGGGGACTAGCGGTTTCTAGCACAGATACGCAGTATTTT.

The chain joins TRBV7-8 to TRBJ2-5, with TRBD1 matching over 7 bases. Trimming removed 5 bases from V and 2 bases from J; junction bases left unmatched: 8. The CDR3 sequence is 15 residues long. Germline V gene lookup returns CDR1 SGHVS and CDR2 FQNEAQ. In DNA form, the CDR3 reads TGTGCCAGCAGCCCCCACGGACAGGCACAAGAGACCCAGTACTTC. This codes for CASSPHGQAQETQYF.

This clonotype was observed a few times. V gene TRBV7-9 combines with J gene TRBJ1-2, with D perhaps matching TRBD1 (6 bases). Germline V gives CDR1 SEHNR, CDR2 FQNEAQ (reference sequence). This CDR3 region has 16 residues. Trimming shortened V by 4 bases and J by 8 bases, and 23 bases separated the two germline ends. CDR3 sequence reads: CASSSLQGAEMVGYTF. The CDR3 nucleotides are TGTGCCAGCAGCTCCCTACAGGGCGCGGAGATGGTAGGCTACACCTTC.

This clonotype was detected a few times. V usage is TRBV7-2 and J usage is TRBJ1-1; no firm D call. This CDR3 comprises 14 residues. Germline V CDR1 and CDR2: SGHTA, FQGNSA. Trimming shortened V by 3 bases and J by 1 base, and 9 bases separated the two germline ends. Here the CDR3 reads CASSFQNRNTEAFF. CDR3 nucleotide sequence: TGTGCCAGCAGCTTTCAGAATCGGAACACTGAAGCTTTCTTT.

This clonotype showed up just a few times. V gene TRBV28 combines with J gene TRBJ1-2; perhaps TRBD1 as D (6 bases). The CDR3 runs 13 residues. From germline, CDR1 is MDHEN and CDR2 SYDVKM. The V gene lost 8 bases and the J gene lost 5 bases, with 15 bases spanning the gap. As DNA, the CDR3 is TGTGCCAGCGAAAGACAGGCTCCTTATGGCTACACCTTC. Its protein is CASERQAPYGYTF.

In regard to this clonotype: Compared with germline, one end of the junction differs, possibly owing to a read error. The genes are TRBV7-2 and TRBJ1-5; 8 nucleotides line up with TRBD1. Looked up from germline, CDR1 is SGHTA and CDR2 is FQGNSA. This CDR3 is built from 13 residues. Written as DNA, the CDR3 is TGTGCCAGCAGCCCAGGGGGCCTGGAGCCCCGGCATTTT. Its translation: CASSPGGLEPRHF.

This clonotype appeared many times. V gene TRBV29-1 combines with J gene TRBJ2-5, with D unresolved. Trimming removed 4 bases at V and 10 bases at J, with 16 bases between. The CDR3 sequence is 12 residues long. Germline loops: CDR1 SQVTM, CDR2 ANQGSEA. The CDR3 DNA follows: TGCAGCGTTGTTGGCATCGAAGACGGCCAGTACTTC. Its protein product is CSVVGIEDGQYF.